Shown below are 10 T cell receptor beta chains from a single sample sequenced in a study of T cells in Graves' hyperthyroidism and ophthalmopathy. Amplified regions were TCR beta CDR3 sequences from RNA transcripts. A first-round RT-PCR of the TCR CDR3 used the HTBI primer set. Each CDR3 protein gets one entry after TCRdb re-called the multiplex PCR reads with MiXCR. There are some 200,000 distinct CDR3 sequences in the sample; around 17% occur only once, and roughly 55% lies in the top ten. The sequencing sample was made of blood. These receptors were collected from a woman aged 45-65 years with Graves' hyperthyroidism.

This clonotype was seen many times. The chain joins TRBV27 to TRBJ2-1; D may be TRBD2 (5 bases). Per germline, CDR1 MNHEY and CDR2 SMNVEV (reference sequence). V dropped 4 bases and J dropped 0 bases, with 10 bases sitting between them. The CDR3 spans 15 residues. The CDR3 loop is CASSSPGNSYNEQFF. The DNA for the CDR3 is TGTGCCAGCAGTTCTCCGGGAAACTCCTACAATGAGCAGTTCTTC.

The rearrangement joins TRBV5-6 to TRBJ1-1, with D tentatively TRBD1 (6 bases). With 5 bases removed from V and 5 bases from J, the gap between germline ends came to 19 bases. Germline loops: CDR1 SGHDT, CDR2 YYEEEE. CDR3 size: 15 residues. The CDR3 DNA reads TGTGCCAGCAGGGAGGTGGGGGGCTTCCGGACTGAAGCTTTCTTT. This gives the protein CASREVGGFRTEAFF.

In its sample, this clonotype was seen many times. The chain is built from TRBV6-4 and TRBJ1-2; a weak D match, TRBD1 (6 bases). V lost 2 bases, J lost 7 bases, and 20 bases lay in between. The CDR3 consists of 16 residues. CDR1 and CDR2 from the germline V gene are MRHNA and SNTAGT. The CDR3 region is CASSDTWGARSGGYTF. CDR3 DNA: TGTGCCAGCAGTGACACCTGGGGGGCTCGGTCTGGTGGCTACACCTTC.

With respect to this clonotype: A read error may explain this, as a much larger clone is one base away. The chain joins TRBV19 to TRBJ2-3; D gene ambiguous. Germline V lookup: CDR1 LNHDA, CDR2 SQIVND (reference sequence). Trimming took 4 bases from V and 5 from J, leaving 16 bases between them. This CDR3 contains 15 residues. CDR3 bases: TGTGCCAGTAGTACCCCCCTCGGGTTGGTAGATACGCAGTATTTT. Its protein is CASSTPLGLVDTQYF.

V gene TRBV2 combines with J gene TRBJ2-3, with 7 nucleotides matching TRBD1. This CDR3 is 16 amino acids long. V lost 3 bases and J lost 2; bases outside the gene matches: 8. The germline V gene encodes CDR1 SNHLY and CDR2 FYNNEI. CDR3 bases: TGTGCCAGCAGTGAGAGTCCGACAGGGCACACAGATACGCAGTATTTT. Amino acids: CASSESPTGHTDTQYF.

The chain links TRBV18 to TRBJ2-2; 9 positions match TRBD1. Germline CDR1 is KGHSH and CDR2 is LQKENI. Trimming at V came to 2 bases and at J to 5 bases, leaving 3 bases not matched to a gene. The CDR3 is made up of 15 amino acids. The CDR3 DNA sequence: TGTGCCAGCTCACCATTACAGGGGGCAACCGGGGAGCTGTTTTTT. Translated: CASSPLQGATGELFF.

DNA of the CDR3: TGCAGTGCTCGGACTAGCGGGAGGGTTATCACCGGGGAGCTGTTTTTT. Translation: CSARTSGRVITGELFF. This sequence joins TRBV20-1 and TRBJ2-2; 15 bases align to TRBD2. Germline loops: CDR1 DFQATT, CDR2 SNEGSKA (reference sequence). With 5 bases clipped from V and 4 bases from J, the junction kept 5 bases outside the gene matches. This CDR3 region has 16 residues.

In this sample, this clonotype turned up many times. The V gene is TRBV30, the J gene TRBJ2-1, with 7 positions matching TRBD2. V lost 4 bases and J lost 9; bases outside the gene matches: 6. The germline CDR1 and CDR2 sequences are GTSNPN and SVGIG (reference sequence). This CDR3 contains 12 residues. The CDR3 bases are TGTGCCTGGACACCGGGCGGGAGTGAGCAGTTCTTC. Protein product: CAWTPGGSEQFF.

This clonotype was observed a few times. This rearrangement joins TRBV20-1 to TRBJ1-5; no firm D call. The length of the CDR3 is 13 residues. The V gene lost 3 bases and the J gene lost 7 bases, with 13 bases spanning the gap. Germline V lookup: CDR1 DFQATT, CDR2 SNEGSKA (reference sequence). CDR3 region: CSASREGRQPQHF. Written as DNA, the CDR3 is TGCAGTGCTAGTCGCGAAGGACGGCAGCCCCAGCATTTT.

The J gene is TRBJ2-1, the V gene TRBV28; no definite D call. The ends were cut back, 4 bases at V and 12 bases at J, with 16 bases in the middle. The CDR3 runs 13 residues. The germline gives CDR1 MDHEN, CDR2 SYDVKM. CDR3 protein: CASSSHGPRGQFF. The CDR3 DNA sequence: TGTGCCAGCAGTTCCCACGGGCCCCGCGGGCAGTTCTTC.